The 18 T cell receptor beta chains below come from one sample, sequenced in a study of neoadjuvant anti-PD-1 for oral cavity cancer. The table came from immunoSEQ multiplex PCR; TCRdb's copy has only in-frame clones and leaves some out. The table lists more than 7,500 clones, 53% of them singletons. The specimen was tumor tissue, collected before nivolumab (anti-PD-1) treatment. These receptors came from a person aged 35-79 years with oral cavity squamous cell carcinoma.

This rearrangement joins TRBV19 to TRBJ2-1; D is perhaps TRBD2 (6 bases). Trimming took off 7 bases at V and 4 bases at J, with 11 bases between the two ends. The germline V gene encodes CDR1 LNHDA and CDR2 SQIVND (reference sequence). The length of the CDR3 is 13 residues. CDR3 sequence: CASNPRGYNEQFF. CDR3 nucleotide sequence: TGTGCCAGTAACCCCCGGGGGTACAATGAGCAGTTCTTC.

The chain combines TRBV28 with TRBJ1-2; 8 nucleotides line up with TRBD1. V dropped 2 bases and J dropped 5; count of bases not matched to a gene: 4. Germline V gives CDR1 MDHEN, CDR2 SYDVKM. The CDR3 runs 14 residues. The CDR3: CASSLQGAPYGYTF. The CDR3 DNA reads as TGTGCCAGCAGTTTACAGGGGGCGCCGTATGGCTACACCTTC.

V is TRBV15 and J is TRBJ1-5; D is undetermined. Trimming shortened V by 1 base and J by 6 bases, and 13 bases separated the two germline ends. This CDR3 is built from 15 residues. CDR1 LNHNV and CDR2 YYDKDF come from the germline V gene (reference sequence). The CDR3 bases are TGTGCCACCAGCAGAGCCGGGGTAGGAGGTCAGCCCCAGCATTTT. The encoded protein is CATSRAGVGGQPQHF.

This clone has just a few counts. The chain has TRBV10-1 and TRBJ2-2; D unresolved. Germline V gives CDR1 WNHNN, CDR2 SYGVQD (reference sequence). This CDR3 contains 13 residues. V lost 5 bases and J 5 bases, leaving 9 bases between the germline ends. This CDR3 is CASSTTPTGELFF. The CDR3 DNA reads as TGCGCCAGCAGTACGACCCCGACCGGGGAGCTGTTTTTT.

The chain has TRBV27 and TRBJ2-1; 10 bases align to TRBD2. Trimming cost V 8 bases and J 6 bases; bases outside gene matches: 7. Germline CDR1 is MNHEY and CDR2 is SMNVEV (reference sequence). The CDR3 spans 14 residues. CDR3 in amino acids: CASGGLAVFNEQFF. CDR3 nucleotide sequence: TGTGCCAGCGGAGGACTAGCGGTTTTCAATGAGCAGTTCTTC.

This clone was counted a single time. This chain uses TRBV5-6 with TRBJ1-4; D remains ambiguous. Germline V CDR1 and CDR2: SGHDT, YYEEEE. The CDR3 covers 14 residues. Trimming removed 1 base at V and 4 bases at J, with 8 bases between. The CDR3 DNA is TGTGCCAGCAGCTTGATCACAGTTAATGAAAAACTGTTTTTT. Translated: CASSLITVNEKLFF. The full variable domain, rest sourced from reference TRBV5-6 and TRBJ1-4, is DAGVTQSPTHLIKTRGQQVTLRCSPKSGHDTVSWYQQALGQGPQFIFQYYEEEERQRGNFPDRFSGHQFPNYSSELNVNALLLGDSALYLCASSLITVNEKLFFGSGTQLSVL.

The chain carries TRBV19 and TRBJ2-3; the match to TRBD2 covers 11 bases. CDR1 is LNHDA, CDR2 SQIVND, per germline (reference sequence). Trimming took 4 bases from V and 5 from J; bases not matched to a gene: 8. The CDR3 is made up of 16 amino acids. The CDR3 loop is CASSTGLAVGGDTQYF. The CDR3, as DNA: TGTGCCAGTAGTACGGGACTAGCGGTAGGAGGAGATACGCAGTATTTT. The whole variable domain, filled in from reference TRBV19 and TRBJ2-3, reads DGGITQSPKYLFRKEGQNVTLSCEQNLNHDAMYWYRQDPGQGLRLIYYSQIVNDFQKGDIAEGYSVSREKKESFPLTVTSAQKNPTAFYLCASSTGLAVGGDTQYFGPGTRLTVL.

This clone came up a few times. The chain combines TRBV29-1 with TRBJ2-5, with 10 bases aligning to TRBD2. The V gene end was trimmed by 2 bases and the J gene end by 5 bases; junction bases not matched to a gene: 5. The CDR3 extends over 14 amino acids. Per the germline V gene, CDR1 is SQVTM and CDR2 is ANQGSEA. CDR3 sequence (DNA): TGCAGCGTTGAACTAGCGGGAGTATGGGAGACCCAGTACTTC. Translation gives CSVELAGVWETQYF.

The chain carries TRBV5-1 and TRBJ2-2, with 8 bases lining up with TRBD2. V shed 4 bases and J 4 bases; nucleotides not matched to a gene: 9. The CDR3 is 16 residues long. From germline, CDR1 is SGHRS and CDR2 YFSETQ. The CDR3 reads CASSIGLAGGTGELFF. The DNA for the CDR3 is TGCGCCAGCAGCATCGGACTAGCCGGCGGCACCGGGGAGCTGTTTTTT.

The rearrangement joins TRBV6-6 to TRBJ1-5; no clear D gene. The CDR3 totals 14 residues. Per the germline V gene, CDR1 is MNHNY and CDR2 is SVGAGI (reference sequence). V was shortened by 10 bases and J by 1 base, with 14 bases between the two germline ends. CDR3 protein: CATSWAASNQPQHF. DNA for the CDR3: TGTGCCACTTCCTGGGCCGCAAGCAATCAGCCCCAGCATTTT.

This chain joins TRBV2 and TRBJ2-4; 13 nucleotides align to TRBD2. The CDR3 is 16 residues long. CDR1 is SNHLY, CDR2 FYNNEI, per germline. With V trimmed by 5 bases and J by 6 bases, 7 bases remained unmatched. CDR3 nucleotides: TGTGCCAGCAGTACGGGACTAGCGGGATACGGAAACATTCAGTACTTC. Protein product: CASSTGLAGYGNIQYF.

V usage is TRBV19 and J usage is TRBJ1-2; 8 positions agree with TRBD1. In germline, CDR1 is LNHDA, CDR2 SQIVND (reference sequence). Germline trimming cut 7 bases from V and 3 bases from J; bases unmatched to any gene: 1. This CDR3 has 12 residues. CDR3 nucleotides: TGTGCCAGTAAACAGGGGGACTATGGCTACACCTTC. This translates into CASKQGDYGYTF.

The CDR3 nucleotides are TGTGCCAGCAGCCCCAGGGACTGGACCTACGAGCAGTACTTC. Residues: CASSPRDWTYEQYF. V is TRBV11-1 and J is TRBJ2-7, with D possibly matching TRBD2 (6 bases). Germline V gene data show CDR1 as SGHAT and CDR2 as FQDESV (reference sequence). V was shortened by 5 bases and J by 2 bases, with 13 bases between the two germline ends. This CDR3 spans 14 amino acids.

The chain carries TRBV2 and TRBJ2-7; TRBD1 is a possible D gene (6 bases). The CDR3 length is 14 residues. Trimming cost V 6 bases and J 2 bases, with 14 bases left between them. Germline-derived CDR1 and CDR2 are SNHLY and FYNNEI. CDR3 DNA sequence: TGTGCCAGCAGGCTCGACAGGATGACCTACGAGCAGTACTTC. Translated, it gives CASRLDRMTYEQYF.

V and J are TRBV28 and TRBJ1-2; D remains ambiguous. Germline values: CDR1 MDHEN, CDR2 SYDVKM. Between the trimmed V and J ends, which lost 3 bases and 5 bases, there was a span of 13 bases. This CDR3 has 14 residues. CDR3 amino acids: CASSFRHLRYGYTF. As DNA, the CDR3 is TGTGCCAGCAGTTTTAGGCACCTGCGTTATGGCTACACCTTC.

The chain combines TRBV19 with TRBJ2-7, with a weak D call TRBD2 (5 bases). Looked up from germline, CDR1 is LNHDA and CDR2 is SQIVND (reference sequence). Trimming cost V 5 bases and J 3 bases, with 14 bases left between them. The CDR3 is 14 amino acids. CDR3 loop: CASSAGLKDYEQYF. CDR3 DNA: TGTGCCAGTAGTGCGGGCCTCAAGGACTACGAGCAGTACTTC.

The chain carries TRBV28 and TRBJ1-2, with no clear D. Trimming pared 3 bases from V and 5 bases from J, leaving 16 bases between. Germline values: CDR1 MDHEN, CDR2 SYDVKM. This CDR3 has 15 amino acids. The CDR3 reads CASSFGSGLGYGYTF. In nucleotides, the CDR3 is TGTGCCAGCAGTTTTGGGTCAGGTCTAGGGTATGGCTACACCTTC.

The chain recombines TRBV28 with TRBJ2-7, with D hard to call. Germline V gene lookup returns CDR1 MDHEN and CDR2 SYDVKM. Between the trimmed V and J ends, which lost 5 bases and 5 bases, there was a span of 10 bases. This CDR3 spans 12 amino acids. The CDR3: CASSLVRNEQYF. The CDR3 DNA reads as TGTGCCAGCAGTCTCGTACGGAACGAGCAGTACTTC. The entire variable domain, with the rest obtained from reference TRBV28 and TRBJ2-7, is as follows: DVKVTQSSRYLVKRTGEKVFLECVQDMDHENMFWYRQDPGLGLRLIYFSYDVKMKEKGDIPEGYSVSREKKERFSLILESASTNQTSMYLCASSLVRNEQYFGPGTRLTVT.